Listed below are T cell receptor beta chains from one sample, sequenced in a study of blood T cells in healthy people across ages. MiXCR, applied by TCRdb to the 5' RACE reads, yields one record per CDR3 protein. Of about 680,000 distinct CDR3 sequences in the sample, approximately 50% are singletons; the top ten hold 25% to 35%. Sequencing was carried out using blood. The source is a woman aged 55-70 years in good health. Both conserved end residues are part of each CDR3. A D gene is named only where the DNA matches it firmly. Size is stated for part of the rows, as once, few or many counts, or as a class when the clone is expanded.

>TRBJ2-1|TRBD2|few|TRBV7-3
CASSSGLASYNEQFF
TGTGCCAGCAGCTCGGGACTAGCGTCCTACAATGAGCAGTTCTTC
>TRBJ1-1|TRBD1|NA|TRBV7-3
CASSLQPGTGHEAFF
TGTGCCAGCAGCTTACAGCCCGGGACAGGGCATGAAGCTTTCTTT
>TRBJ2-3|NA|NA|TRBV9
CASSVFGSTEETQYF
TGTGCCAGCAGCGTATTCGGGAGTACCGAGGAGACGCAGTATTTT
>TRBJ1-2|NA|NA|TRBV20-1
CSARELYGYTF
TGCAGTGCTAGAGAACTCTATGGCTACACCTTC
>TRBJ2-5|NA|NA|TRBV9
CASSVDAGETQYF
TGTGCCAGCAGCGTAGACGCGGGGGAGACCCAGTACTTC
>TRBJ2-2|TRBD1|NA|TRBV27
CASSDRGRLTGELFF
TGTGCCAGCAGCGACAGGGGGCGCCTCACCGGGGAGCTGTTTTTT
>TRBJ2-7|TRBD2|once|TRBV27
CASSFGTSGRGYEQYF
TGTGCCAGCAGTTTTGGGACTAGCGGGAGAGGTTACGAGCAGTACTTC
>TRBJ2-3|NA|few|TRBV20-1
CSVGVRGGVDTQYF
TGCAGTGTAGGAGTGAGAGGCGGTGTGGATACGCAGTATTTT
>TRBJ2-5|TRBD2|NA|TRBV12-3/TRBV12-4
CASSLVLLAGVYF
TGTGCCAGCAGTTTAGTCCTACTAGCGGGAGTGTACTTC
>TRBJ2-3|TRBD2|few|TRBV4-3
CASSQDLPTSGLTDTQYF
TGCGCCAGCAGCCAAGATCTCCCCACTAGCGGGCTTACAGATACGCAGTATTTT
>TRBJ2-5|NA|few|TRBV12-3/TRBV12-4
CASSSKTQGRGVVTQYF
TGTGCCAGCAGTTCTAAAACACAGGGAAGGGGAGTAGTCACCCAGTACTTC
>TRBJ2-4|NA|NA|TRBV7-2
CASSRWGSQNIQYF
TGTGCCAGCAGCCGCTGGGGGAGTCAAAACATTCAGTACTTC
>TRBJ2-3|NA|NA|TRBV5-6
CASSFWYGADTQYF
TGTGCCAGCAGCTTTTGGTACGGAGCAGATACGCAGTATTTT
>TRBJ1-4|NA|NA|TRBV18
CASSFTPATNEKLFF
TGTGCCAGCTCATTCACACCTGCAACTAATGAAAAACTGTTTTTT
>TRBJ1-1|TRBD1|NA|TRBV7-8
CASSHSTGLNTEAFF
TGTGCCAGCAGCCATTCGACAGGGTTGAACACTGAAGCTTTCTTT
>TRBJ2-1|TRBD2|few|TRBV20-1
CSARDGRVEQFF
TGCAGTGCTAGAGATGGGAGGGTTGAGCAGTTCTTC
>TRBJ2-6|NA|NA|TRBV11-2
CASSLFQGPGANVLTF
TGTGCCAGCAGCCTTTTCCAGGGGCCAGGGGCCAACGTCCTGACTTTC
>TRBJ2-7|TRBD2|once|TRBV20-1
CSARGTSGYNEQYF
TGCAGTGCTAGAGGGACTAGCGGATACAATGAGCAGTACTTC
>TRBJ2-7|NA|NA|TRBV11-2
CASSLTGTKSSYEQYF
TGTGCCAGCAGCTTAACCGGGACAAAGTCCTCCTACGAGCAGTACTTC
>TRBJ1-6|TRBD1|NA|TRBV10-3
CAISGETGGNSPLHF
TGTGCCATCAGTGGTGAGACAGGGGGCAATTCACCCCTCCACTTT
>TRBJ2-1|NA|many|TRBV29-1
CSVGEGPGSYNEQFF
TGCAGCGTTGGAGAAGGGCCGGGCTCCTACAATGAGCAGTTCTTC
>TRBJ2-7|TRBD1|NA|TRBV5-1
CASSRDSALEMQYF
TGCGCCAGCAGTCGGGACAGCGCGTTGGAGATGCAGTACTTC
>TRBJ2-7|TRBD2|NA|TRBV12-3/TRBV12-4
CASSLASGRAREQYF
TGTGCCAGCAGTCTGGCTAGCGGGAGGGCCCGCGAGCAGTACTTC
>TRBJ2-4|TRBD2|NA|TRBV7-2
CASSQAGGTKNIQYF
TGTGCCAGCAGCCAAGCGGGAGGTACCAAAAACATTCAGTACTTC
>TRBJ2-7|NA|NA|TRBV30
CAWSIHRATDEQYF
TGTGCCTGGAGTATACACAGGGCAACCGACGAGCAGTACTTC
>TRBJ2-7|TRBD2|NA|TRBV7-2
CASSLDSAGGRYEQYF
TGTGCCAGCAGCTTAGATTCAGCGGGAGGGAGGTACGAGCAGTACTTC
>TRBJ1-1|NA|NA|TRBV27
CASRNKNTEAFF
TGTGCCAGCAGGAACAAGAACACTGAGGCTTTCTTT
>TRBJ2-1|TRBD1|NA|TRBV20-1
CSARDRGRYNGQFF
TGCAGTGCTAGGGACAGGGGGAGATACAATGGGCAGTTCTTC
>TRBJ1-5|TRBD1|many|TRBV2
CASSEATGSQPQHF
TGTGCCAGCAGTGAAGCGACAGGGAGTCAGCCCCAGCATTTT
>TRBJ1-4|NA|few|TRBV20-1
CSAAPWGAEKLFF
TGCAGTGCTGCTCCTTGGGGGGCTGAAAAACTGTTTTTT
>TRBJ1-4|NA|NA|TRBV4-1
CASSQPDRDNEKLFF
TGCGCCAGCAGCCAACCCGACAGAGATAATGAAAAACTGTTTTTT
>TRBJ1-6|NA|few|TRBV27
CASSYSYNSPLHF
TGTGCCAGCAGTTACTCTTATAATTCACCCCTCCACTTT
>TRBJ1-2|NA|NA|TRBV15
CATSRSGSNYGYTF
TGTGCCACCAGCAGAAGCGGGTCTAACTATGGCTACACCTTC
>TRBJ1-6|NA|NA|TRBV5-1
CASSSAGAGYSPLHF
TGCGCCAGCAGCTCCGCCGGAGCGGGCTATTCACCCCTCCACTTT
>TRBJ2-5|NA|few|TRBV12-1
CASSPVPGREETQYF
TGTGCCAGCAGCCCTGTCCCGGGACGGGAGGAGACCCAGTACTTC
>TRBJ2-7|NA|few|TRBV5-1
CASSLESESSYEQYF
TGCGCCAGCAGCTTGGAAAGCGAGAGCTCCTACGAGCAGTACTTC
>TRBJ2-1|NA|NA|TRBV5-1
CASKMVVDNEQFF
TGCGCCAGCAAAATGGTGGTTGACAATGAGCAGTTCTTC
>TRBJ2-5|NA|NA|TRBV10-3
CAIRPHTLGGETQYF
TGTGCCATCAGGCCCCATACGCTGGGTGGAGAGACCCAGTACTTC
>TRBJ2-7|TRBD2|NA|TRBV6-5
CASKRPAGYEQYF
TGTGCCAGCAAGAGACCAGCGGGATACGAGCAGTACTTC
>TRBJ2-7|NA|NA|TRBV7-2
CASSLAPATSSYEQYF
TGTGCCAGCAGCTTAGCCCCGGCAACGAGCTCCTACGAGCAGTACTTC
>TRBJ2-5|TRBD2|NA|TRBV28
CASARTSYEQYF
TGTGCCAGTGCCCGGACTAGTTATGAGCAGTACTTC
>TRBJ2-3|TRBD2|NA|TRBV6-5
CASSSLEGGRAQSQYF
TGTGCCAGCAGTTCCCTCGAGGGCGGGAGGGCCCAGTCGCAGTATTTT
>TRBJ2-3|NA|NA|TRBV2
CASSEGVTTDTQYF
TGTGCCAGCAGTGAGGGGGTGACCACAGATACGCAGTATTTT
>TRBJ2-5|TRBD2|NA|TRBV5-1
CAGSMTSGQGETQYF
TGCGCCGGCAGCATGACTAGCGGGCAAGGAGAGACCCAGTACTTC
>TRBJ2-7|TRBD2|few|TRBV7-7
CASSTSGRNNEQYF
TGTGCCAGCAGCACTAGCGGGAGGAACAACGAGCAGTACTTC
>TRBJ2-4|TRBD1|NA|TRBV5-1
CASNSGDRGTKNIQYF
TGCGCCAGCAATTCTGGCGACAGGGGGACCAAAAACATTCAGTACTTC
>TRBJ2-5|TRBD2|few|TRBV7-2
CASSLDSGVDQETQYF
TGTGCCAGCAGCTTAGATAGCGGGGTAGATCAAGAGACCCAGTACTTC
>TRBJ1-2|NA|few|TRBV6-2/TRBV6-3
CASSYENSHGYTF
TGTGCCAGCAGTTACGAGAACAGCCATGGCTACACCTTC
>TRBJ1-1|TRBD1|NA|TRBV6-5
CASRRQGLIEAFF
TGTGCCAGCAGGAGACAGGGGCTCATTGAAGCTTTCTTT
>TRBJ2-1|NA|few|TRBV6-2/TRBV6-3
CASSYKVFPYNEQFF
TGTGCCAGCAGTTATAAGGTTTTCCCTTACAATGAGCAGTTCTTC
>TRBJ2-7|NA|NA|TRBV21-1
CASSGKTPLLGGSYEQYF
TGTGCCAGCAGCGGAAAGACCCCGCTTCTGGGGGGTTCCTACGAGCAGTACTTC
>TRBJ1-5|NA|NA|TRBV29-1
CSGTLGHDQPQHF
TGCAGCGGAACATTGGGACATGATCAGCCCCAGCATTTT
>TRBJ2-7|TRBD2|NA|TRBV12-3/TRBV12-4
CTSSFKSSGSTEQYF
TGTACCAGCAGTTTTAAGTCGAGCGGGAGTACCGAGCAGTACTTC
>TRBJ2-1|NA|NA|TRBV7-2
CASSLARADGEQFF
TGTGCCAGCAGCTTAGCCAGGGCGGACGGTGAGCAGTTCTTC
>TRBJ2-5|NA|NA|TRBV10-3
CAISGSRTVKETQYF
TGTGCCATCAGTGGTTCCCGGACAGTTAAAGAGACCCAGTACTTC